What follows are 11 T cell receptor beta chains derived from one specimen sequenced in a study of blood T cell repertoires in COVID-19. Libraries were prepared by immunoSEQ multiplex PCR; TCRdb keeps only in-frame clonotypes and omits some of them. The table has about 380,000 clones, 88% seen once. The specimen sequenced was PBMCs or T cells enriched from blood (not recorded which). The receptors shown here come from a woman aged 18-35 years who had recovered from COVID-19.

The rearrangement joins TRBV6-4 to TRBJ2-3; 10 bases agree with TRBD2. Germline-derived CDR1 and CDR2 are MRHNA and SNTAGT. V was pared by 3 bases and J by 2 bases, with 2 bases of the junction left unmatched. CDR3 size: 15 residues. CDR3 bases: TGTGCCAGCAGTGAAGGACTAGCGGACACAGATACGCAGTATTTT. It specifies CASSEGLADTDTQYF.

The table lists this clone with a few counts. This chain uses TRBV2 with TRBJ2-2; D may be TRBD1 (6 bases). Germline V lookup: CDR1 SNHLY, CDR2 FYNNEI. V lost 7 bases and J 1 base, leaving 7 bases between the germline ends. This CDR3 region has 13 residues. Here the CDR3 DNA reads TGTGCCAGCAAGACAGGGAACACCGGGGAGCTGTTTTTT. As protein: CASKTGNTGELFF.

This chain joins TRBV5-4 and TRBJ2-1; TRBD1 matches 7 bases. The germline gives CDR1 SGHNT, CDR2 YYREEE (reference sequence). The V gene end was trimmed by 0 bases and the J gene end by 3 bases; junction bases not matched to a gene: 6. CDR3 size: 16 residues. CDR3 residues: CASSLAPGQVYNEQFF. In nucleotides, the CDR3 is TGTGCCAGCAGCTTGGCCCCTGGACAGGTCTACAATGAGCAGTTCTTC.

The J gene is TRBJ1-1, the V gene TRBV30; TRBD1 might be the D (6 bases). Germline CDR1 is GTSNPN and CDR2 is SVGIG (reference sequence). V dropped 3 bases and J dropped 3 bases, with 14 bases sitting between them. This CDR3 has 14 amino acids. The CDR3 spells CAWSPGVADTEAFF. The CDR3 region has the DNA TGTGCCTGGAGCCCAGGGGTGGCGGACACTGAAGCTTTCTTT.

This clone has a handful of counts. V usage is TRBV7-6 and J usage is TRBJ2-7, with 9 bases that match TRBD1. CDR1 and CDR2 (germline): SGHVS, FNYEAQ. The V and J ends lost 5 bases and 2 bases, in that order; junction bases with no gene match: 10. The CDR3 is 16 amino acids. In nucleotides, the CDR3 is TGTGCCAGCAGCACAGGAGGGGGACAGGGCGCCTACGAGCAGTACTTC. As protein: CASSTGGGQGAYEQYF. Full variable domain (rest looked up from reference TRBV7-6 and TRBJ2-7): GAGVSQSPRYKVTKRGQDVALRCDPISGHVSLYWYRQALGQGPEFLTYFNYEAQQDKSGLPNDRFSAERPEGSISTLTIQRTEQRDSAMYRCASSTGGGQGAYEQYFGPGTRLTVT.

The chain uses TRBV2 and TRBJ1-4; no clear D. V lost 7 bases and J lost 0, with 12 bases in between. The germline V gene has CDR1 SNHLY and CDR2 FYNNEI. The CDR3 runs to 15 residues. CDR3 DNA sequence: TGTGCCAGCACAACGCGAGGAGCAACTAATGAAAAACTGTTTTTT. Amino acids: CASTTRGATNEKLFF. Full variable domain (outside the CDR3, taken from reference TRBV2 and TRBJ1-4): EPEVTQTPSHQVTQMGQEVILRCVPISNHLYFYWYRQILGQKVEFLVSFYNNEISEKSEIFDDQFSVERPDGSNFTLKIRSTKLEDSAMYFCASTTRGATNEKLFFGSGTQLSVL.

V usage is TRBV4-3 and J usage is TRBJ1-1; D is perhaps TRBD1 (6 bases). Germline V gives CDR1 LGHNA, CDR2 YSLEER. The CDR3 length is 13 residues. Trimming shortened V by 4 bases and J by 3 bases, and 9 bases separated the two germline ends. The CDR3 sequence is CASSRRQDTEAFF. CDR3 in DNA: TGCGCCAGCAGCCGAAGACAGGACACTGAAGCTTTCTTT.

V is TRBV20-1 and J is TRBJ1-2; D possibly corresponds to TRBD1 (6 bases). Germline CDR1 DFQATT, CDR2 SNEGSKA (reference sequence). Trimming removed 7 bases from V and 7 bases from J, with 13 bases in between. This CDR3 is built from 11 residues. The CDR3 is CSVQGLAGYTF. For the CDR3, the DNA is TGCAGTGTTCAGGGGTTGGCTGGCTACACCTTC.

The genes are TRBV30 and TRBJ1-4; 9 nucleotides line up with TRBD1. CDR1 and CDR2 (germline): GTSNPN, SVGIG (reference sequence). J lost 6 bases, V lost 5 bases, and 4 bases had no gene match. This CDR3 contains 13 residues. The CDR3 DNA reads as TGTGCCTGGGACGGGACAGGGTATGAAAAACTGTTTTTT. It specifies CAWDGTGYEKLFF.

The genes are TRBV7-9 and TRBJ2-2, with 7 bases lining up with TRBD1. The CDR3 contains 15 residues. The V gene end was trimmed by 6 bases and the J gene end by 4 bases; junction bases not matched to a gene: 8. Germline assignment: CDR1 SEHNR and CDR2 FQNEAQ (reference sequence). The CDR3 here is CASRIGPGGTGELFF. The CDR3 DNA sequence: TGTGCCAGCAGAATAGGACCAGGGGGCACCGGGGAGCTGTTTTTT.

V usage is TRBV27 and J usage is TRBJ1-1; D not certain. The CDR3 totals 13 residues. The germline CDR1 and CDR2 sequences are MNHEY and SMNVEV (reference sequence). V lost 3 bases to trimming and J lost 6 bases, with 11 bases between them. The CDR3 loop is CASSFRPSAEAFF. The CDR3 DNA follows: TGTGCCAGCAGTTTCCGTCCAAGCGCTGAAGCTTTCTTT.